This T cell receptor beta chain was identified in a study of T cell responses to AZD1222 COVID-19 vaccine. Trimming pared 1 base from V and 5 bases from J, leaving 7 bases between. The germline V gene encodes CDR1 SGHRS and CDR2 YFSETQ. The CDR3 contains 12 residues. Profiling relied on immunoSEQ multiplex PCR, and the TCRdb table lists in-frame clones only, not all of them. The sample lists under 150,000 clones; about 90% were seen once. The receptor was derived from an adult in good health. The chain couples TRBV5-1 to TRBJ2-7, with D possibly TRBD1 on 5 matching bases. The material sequenced was peripheral blood, taken on day 0 of AZD1222 vaccination. CDR3 region: CASSLWGDEQYF. The DNA for the CDR3 is TGCGCCAGCAGCTTGTGGGGCGACGAGCAGTACTTC.